Listed below are T cell receptor beta chains from one sample, sequenced in a study of PD-1 blockade in mismatch repair-deficient tumors. Generated by immunoSEQ multiplex PCR, the TCRdb table keeps only in-frame clones and is missing some. The sample holds about 51,000 clones, roughly 80% seen once. The material was peripheral blood, obtained 4 weeks after starting pembrolizumab. These receptors originate from an adult with mismatch repair-deficient cancer. Both conserved end residues are part of each CDR3. Fields, in order: D gene, V gene, J gene, clone size, CDR3 length, CDR3 protein, CDR3 DNA. The D gene is left open where the match is weak. Expanded clones are given a class, and other clones once, few, many or no size at all.

D: NA
V: TRBV13
J: TRBJ1-5
size: NA
length: 13
CDR3: CASSLYGHQPQHF
DNA: TGTGCCAGCAGCTTATACGGCCATCAGCCCCAGCATTTT

D: TRBD1
V: TRBV5-1
J: TRBJ2-5
size: NA
length: 14
CDR3: CASSLNTGEETQYF
DNA: TGCGCCAGCAGCTTGAACACAGGGGAGGAGACCCAGTACTTC

D: NA
V: TRBV29-1
J: TRBJ1-1
size: NA
length: 13
CDR3: CSVTPRGGTEAFF
DNA: TGCAGCGTTACCCCCAGGGGTGGCACTGAAGCTTTCTTT

D: NA
V: TRBV7-8
J: TRBJ1-1
size: NA
length: 14
CDR3: CASSLGFLNTEAFF
DNA: TGTGCCAGCAGCTTAGGGTTTTTGAACACTGAAGCTTTCTTT

D: NA
V: TRBV7-2
J: TRBJ1-2
size: few
length: 15
CDR3: CASSLAGGGNYGYTF
DNA: TGTGCCAGCAGCTTAGCCGGGGGTGGGAACTATGGCTACACCTTC

D: TRBD1
V: TRBV7-6
J: TRBJ1-4
size: NA
length: 16
CDR3: CASSFGQGLGNEKLFF
DNA: TGTGCCAGCAGCTTCGGACAGGGGTTGGGTAATGAAAAACTGTTTTTT

D: TRBD1
V: TRBV2
J: TRBJ1-2
size: few
length: 15
CDR3: CASSEGQGRNYGYTF
DNA: TGTGCCAGCAGTGAGGGACAGGGCAGGAACTATGGCTACACCTTC

D: TRBD1
V: TRBV11-2
J: TRBJ2-4
size: few
length: 17
CDR3: CASSLPGQLRGQNIQYF
DNA: TGTGCCAGCAGTTTACCGGGACAGCTTAGAGGCCAAAACATTCAGTACTTC

D: NA
V: TRBV2
J: TRBJ1-1
size: NA
length: 16
CDR3: CASSQMSTGTGTEAFF
DNA: TGTGCCAGCAGCCAAATGAGTACAGGGACGGGCACTGAAGCTTTCTTT

D: TRBD2
V: TRBV27
J: TRBJ2-7
size: NA
length: 15
CDR3: CASSLTTSEAYEQYF
DNA: TGTGCCAGCAGTTTGACCACTAGCGAGGCCTACGAGCAGTACTTC

D: TRBD1
V: TRBV6-5
J: TRBJ2-7
size: few
length: 14
CDR3: CASREGTGGYEQYF
DNA: TGTGCCAGCAGGGAGGGGACAGGGGGGTACGAGCAGTACTTC

D: NA
V: TRBV18
J: TRBJ1-4
size: NA
length: 14
CDR3: CASSQGTTNEKLFF
DNA: TGTGCCAGCTCACAGGGGACAACTAATGAAAAACTGTTTTTT

D: NA
V: TRBV11-3
J: TRBJ2-1
size: NA
length: 15
CDR3: CASSLEASSYNEQFF
DNA: TGTGCCAGCAGCTTAGAGGCGAGCTCCTACAATGAGCAGTTCTTC

D: NA
V: TRBV28
J: TRBJ1-4
size: NA
length: 14
CDR3: CASRLTESSEKLFF
DNA: TGTGCCAGCAGGCTGACAGAAAGTTCTGAAAAACTGTTTTTT

D: TRBD2
V: TRBV29-1
J: TRBJ2-1
size: NA
length: 14
CDR3: CSVAGASGANEQFF
DNA: TGCAGCGTTGCAGGGGCTAGCGGGGCCAATGAGCAGTTCTTC

D: TRBD2
V: TRBV19
J: TRBJ2-5
size: NA
length: 16
CDR3: CASSPERGAGGETQYF
DNA: TGTGCCAGTAGTCCCGAGCGGGGTGCGGGCGGAGAGACCCAGTACTTC

D: NA
V: TRBV4-1
J: TRBJ1-2
size: NA
length: 14
CDR3: CASSQDERNYGYTF
DNA: TGCGCCAGCAGCCAAGATGAGAGGAACTATGGCTACACCTTC

D: TRBD2
V: TRBV6-1
J: TRBJ2-3
size: NA
length: 16
CDR3: CASSGYLAGVPDTQYF
DNA: TGTGCCAGCAGTGGCTACCTAGCGGGAGTCCCAGATACGCAGTATTTT

D: NA
V: TRBV18
J: TRBJ2-5
size: NA
length: 12
CDR3: CASSARKETQYF
DNA: TGTGCCAGCTCAGCCAGAAAAGAGACCCAGTACTTC

D: TRBD1
V: TRBV5-1
J: TRBJ1-1
size: NA
length: 16
CDR3: CASSLGQGTLNTEAFF
DNA: TGCGCCAGCAGCCTCGGACAGGGGACCTTGAACACTGAAGCTTTCTTT

D: NA
V: TRBV19
J: TRBJ1-1
size: NA
length: 14
CDR3: CASTPRWDNTEAFF
DNA: TGTGCCAGTACCCCAAGGTGGGATAACACTGAAGCTTTCTTT

D: NA
V: TRBV9
J: TRBJ2-5
size: NA
length: 12
CDR3: CASGQIQETQYF
DNA: TGTGCCAGCGGTCAGATACAAGAGACCCAGTACTTC

D: NA
V: TRBV6-5
J: TRBJ2-2
size: NA
length: 16
CDR3: CASSYRPGGLTGELFF
DNA: TGTGCCAGCAGTTACCGACCGGGTGGGCTAACCGGGGAGCTGTTTTTT

D: TRBD1
V: TRBV5-8
J: TRBJ2-1
size: NA
length: 13
CDR3: CASSLGQGNEQFF
DNA: TGTGCCAGCAGCTTGGGACAGGGTAATGAGCAGTTCTTC

D: NA
V: TRBV6-1
J: TRBJ1-3
size: once
length: 16
CDR3: CASSENPESSGNTIYF
DNA: TGTGCCAGCAGTGAAAACCCCGAATCCTCTGGAAACACCATATATTTT

D: NA
V: TRBV11-2
J: TRBJ2-3
size: few
length: 11
CDR3: CASSNTDTQYF
DNA: TGTGCCAGCAGTAACACAGATACGCAGTATTTT

D: NA
V: TRBV7-9
J: TRBJ2-4
size: NA
length: 17
CDR3: CASSFSGQGWAKNIQYF
DNA: TGTGCCAGCAGTTTTTCCGGTCAGGGGTGGGCCAAAAACATTCAGTACTTC

D: TRBD1
V: TRBV5-1
J: TRBJ1-3
size: NA
length: 16
CDR3: CASRGQGSMSGNTIYF
DNA: TGCGCCAGCAGGGGACAGGGATCGATGTCTGGAAACACCATATATTTT

D: NA
V: TRBV7-5
J: TRBJ2-7
size: few
length: 17
CDR3: CARSGGLAGIPHYEQYF
DNA: TGTGCCAGAAGCGGGGGACTAGCGGGAATTCCACACTACGAGCAGTACTTC

D: TRBD1
V: TRBV7-8
J: TRBJ2-7
size: NA
length: 16
CDR3: CASSSSGTASSYEQYF
DNA: TGTGCCAGCAGCTCATCCGGGACAGCCAGCTCCTACGAGCAGTACTTC

D: TRBD1
V: TRBV7-9
J: TRBJ2-7
size: NA
length: 15
CDR3: CASSLGTGASYEQYF
DNA: TGTGCCAGCAGCTTAGGGACAGGGGCCTCCTACGAGCAGTACTTC

D: NA
V: TRBV9
J: TRBJ2-7
size: NA
length: 11
CDR3: CASSAGTEQYF
DNA: TGTGCCAGCAGCGCGGGGACGGAGCAGTACTTC

D: NA
V: TRBV28
J: TRBJ2-4
size: NA
length: 15
CDR3: CASRGPGMGKNIQYF
DNA: TGTGCCAGCCGGGGACCCGGGATGGGCAAAAACATTCAGTACTTC

D: NA
V: TRBV7-9
J: TRBJ2-3
size: NA
length: 16
CDR3: CASSLSDSSSTDTQYF
DNA: TGTGCCAGCAGCTTATCGGATTCCTCTAGCACAGATACGCAGTATTTT

D: NA
V: TRBV9
J: TRBJ2-5
size: NA
length: 16
CDR3: CASSVGLGVSSETQYF
DNA: TGTGCCAGCAGCGTAGGTCTGGGAGTGAGCTCAGAGACCCAGTACTTC

D: NA
V: TRBV29-1
J: TRBJ1-4
size: NA
length: 15
CDR3: CSVEVGGSTNEKLFF
DNA: TGCAGCGTTGAAGTTGGGGGTTCAACTAATGAAAAACTGTTTTTT

D: TRBD1
V: TRBV7-2
J: TRBJ1-1
size: NA
length: 15
CDR3: CASSHVSTGVTEAFF
DNA: TGTGCCAGCAGCCACGTGTCGACAGGGGTCACTGAAGCTTTCTTT

D: TRBD1
V: TRBV5-6
J: TRBJ2-3
size: NA
length: 15
CDR3: CASSSGTGGRDTQYF
DNA: TGTGCCAGCAGCTCCGGGACAGGGGGCCGAGATACGCAGTATTTT

D: NA
V: TRBV27
J: TRBJ1-5
size: NA
length: 15
CDR3: CASSLSAQGGQPQHF
DNA: TGTGCCAGCAGTTTATCGGCCCAGGGAGGTCAGCCCCAGCATTTT

D: NA
V: TRBV7-9
J: TRBJ1-5
size: NA
length: 12
CDR3: CASTTGTQPQHF
DNA: TGTGCCAGCACTACAGGGACGCAGCCCCAGCATTTT

D: NA
V: TRBV18
J: TRBJ2-5
size: NA
length: 15
CDR3: CASSPSFPARETQYF
DNA: TGTGCCAGCTCACCATCGTTCCCAGCTCGGGAGACCCAGTACTTC